Below, 5 T cell receptor beta chains from the same sample are listed, as sequenced in a study of blood T cell repertoires in COVID-19. The protocol was immunoSEQ multiplex PCR, while the TCRdb copy is restricted to in-frame clones and leaves out a portion. The repertoire holds roughly 190,000 clones, nearly 90% seen once, with 20% to 25% in the top ten. Sample: peripheral blood. All receptors come from a man aged 60-69 years with active or convalescent COVID-19.

The chain uses TRBV5-5 and TRBJ1-6; TRBD1 matches at 8 bases. Germline-derived CDR1 and CDR2 are SGHKS and YYEKEE (reference sequence). J gave up 9 bases and V 1 base, and 12 bases lay outside the gene matches. The CDR3 is 17 residues long. The CDR3 nucleotides read TGTGCCAGCAGCTTGTTCTCCTCTGGACAGGGAACTTCACCCCTCCACTTT. Its protein product is CASSLFSSGQGTSPLHF. Full variable domain (missing parts from reference TRBV5-5 and TRBJ1-6): DAGVTQSPTHLIKTRGQQVTLRCSPISGHKSVSWYQQVLGQGPQFIFQYYEKEERGRGNFPDRFSARQFPNYSSELNVNALLLGDSALYLCASSLFSSGQGTSPLHFGNGTRLTVT.

This chain joins TRBV19 and TRBJ1-5; D is possibly TRBD1 (5 bases). Per the germline V gene, CDR1 is LNHDA and CDR2 is SQIVND (reference sequence). The length of the CDR3 is 13 residues. The ends were cut back, 8 bases at V and 10 bases at J, with 18 bases in the middle. The CDR3 bases are TGTGCCAGTTCAAATTCCGGACACCTCCCCCAGCATTTT. This translates into CASSNSGHLPQHF.

The CDR3 here is CSVVGRGRETQYF. The CDR3 region has the DNA TGCAGCGTTGTGGGCAGGGGGCGAGAGACCCAGTACTTC. The J gene is TRBJ2-5, the V gene TRBV29-1, with 8 positions matching TRBD1. CDR3 length: 13 residues. CDR1 is SQVTM and CDR2 is ANQGSEA in the germline V gene. The ends lost 4 bases at V and 4 bases at J; junction bases unmatched: 5.

The chain couples TRBV10-2 to TRBJ1-5; no reliable D call. The germline CDR1 and CDR2 sequences are WSHSY and SAAADI. The CDR3 length is 13 residues. The V end was cut by 7 bases, the J end by 0 bases, with 7 bases between. CDR3 loop: CASTGVSNQPQHF. The CDR3 bases are TGCGCCAGCACTGGAGTTAGCAATCAGCCCCAGCATTTT.

This clone was found once. V usage is TRBV24-1 and J usage is TRBJ1-2; 9 bases are shared with TRBD1. Per germline, CDR1 KGHDR and CDR2 SFDVKD. This CDR3 spans 14 amino acids. J was trimmed by 8 bases and V by 4 bases; bases with no gene match: 7. CDR3 DNA: TGTGCCACCAGTGAGTCCGGGACAGGGTTAGGCTACACCTTC. Translating gives CATSESGTGLGYTF.